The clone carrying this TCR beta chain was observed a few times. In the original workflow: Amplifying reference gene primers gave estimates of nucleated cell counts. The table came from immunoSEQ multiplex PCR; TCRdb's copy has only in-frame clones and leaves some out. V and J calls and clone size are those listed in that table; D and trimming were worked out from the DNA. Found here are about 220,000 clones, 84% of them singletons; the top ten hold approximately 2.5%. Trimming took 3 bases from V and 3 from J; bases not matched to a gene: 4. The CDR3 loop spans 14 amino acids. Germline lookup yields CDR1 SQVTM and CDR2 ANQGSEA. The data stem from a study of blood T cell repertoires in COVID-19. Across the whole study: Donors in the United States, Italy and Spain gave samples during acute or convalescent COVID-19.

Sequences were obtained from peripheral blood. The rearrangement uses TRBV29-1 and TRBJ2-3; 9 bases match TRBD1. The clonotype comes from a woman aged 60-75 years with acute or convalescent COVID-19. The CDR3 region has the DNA TGCAGCGTTGATTCCGGACAGGGGACAGATACGCAGTATTTT. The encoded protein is CSVDSGQGTDTQYF.